The rows below give T cell receptor beta chains drawn from one sample of a study of T cell responses to AZD1222 COVID-19 vaccine. TCRdb's copy holds only in-frame clones and misses some; the assay was immunoSEQ multiplex PCR. The sample comprises about 150,000 clones, approximately 90% of which are singletons, and less than 3.5% rests with the top ten. The material sequenced was peripheral blood, taken 28 days after the second AZD1222 dose. These receptors were collected from an adult who received the AZD1222 COVID-19 vaccine. The CDR3 runs from the conserved cysteine through the conserved F or W. The order of the fields is D gene, clone size, V gene, J gene, CDR3 DNA, CDR3 protein. The D gene is left open where the match is weak. Only some rows state a clone size, as once, few, many or a class for expanded clones.

NA,NA,TRBV18,TRBJ2-7,TGTGCCAGCTCACCACGGACTACCTCCTACGAGCAGTACTTC,CASSPRTTSYEQYF
NA,NA,TRBV9,TRBJ2-1,TGTGCCAGCAGCGCCTTCGCGGGGTACAATGAGCAGTTCTTC,CASSAFAGYNEQFF
NA,once,TRBV14,TRBJ2-1,TGTGCCAGCAGCCAAGATTTAGGAGTGGGGTTCTTC,CASSQDLGVGFF
NA,NA,TRBV5-8,TRBJ1-3,TGTGCCAGCTTGAGGGGTTCTGGAAACACCATATATTTT,CASLRGSGNTIYF
TRBD1,NA,TRBV15,TRBJ2-2,TGTGCCACCAACAGGGGTACCGGGGAGCTGTTTTTT,CATNRGTGELFF
NA,NA,TRBV27,TRBJ2-1,TGTGCCAGCAGTTCGAGGGGACGGTCGGATGCGCTTCATGAGCAGTTCTTC,CASSSRGRSDALHEQFF
TRBD1,NA,TRBV6-6,TRBJ2-7,TGTGCCAGCAGTTACCCGGACAGGGGGAGCTACGAGCAGTACTTC,CASSYPDRGSYEQYF
NA,NA,TRBV2,TRBJ1-2,TGTGCCAGCAGTGAAGTGGGGGGCTATGGCTACACCTTC,CASSEVGGYGYTF
NA,NA,TRBV29-1,TRBJ2-1,TGCAGCGTTGAAGAACCGGGACAGGTTGATGGGACTACCTACTACAATGAGCAGTTCTTC,CSVEEPGQVDGTTYYNEQFF
NA,few,TRBV28,TRBJ1-2,TGTGCCAGCAGCCCCACAGGGAGGGAAGGCTACACCTTC,CASSPTGREGYTF
NA,NA,TRBV7-8,TRBJ2-7,TGTGCCAGCAGCTTAGAGTTCGGTATCTCCTACGAGCAGTACTTC,CASSLEFGISYEQYF
TRBD2,NA,TRBV5-1,TRBJ2-1,TGCGCCAGCAGCTTGGTGAGTAGCGGGAATGATGAGCAGTTCTTC,CASSLVSSGNDEQFF
TRBD2,NA,TRBV11-3,TRBJ2-6,TGTGCCAGCAGCTCCGGACTAGCGGGAGCTGCTGGGGCCAACGTCCTGACTTTC,CASSSGLAGAAGANVLTF
NA,NA,TRBV21-1,TRBJ1-5,TGTGCCAGCAGCAAGGAAGGGACAGGGGGGCAGCCCCAGCATTTT,CASSKEGTGGQPQHF
NA,NA,TRBV6-5,TRBJ1-2,TGTGCCAGCAGTTACTCAACGTCAGCCCCAGGGTATGGCTACACCTTC,CASSYSTSAPGYGYTF
TRBD2,NA,TRBV28,TRBJ2-1,TGTGCCAGCAGTTTAAGTTCACTAGCGGGAGGGGGACAGTTCTTC,CASSLSSLAGGGQFF
TRBD1,NA,TRBV28,TRBJ1-2,TGTGCCAGCAGTCTATGGACAGGAGACAACTATGGCTACACCTTC,CASSLWTGDNYGYTF
NA,NA,TRBV30,TRBJ1-1,TGTGCCTGGAGTGGAGAGAGCGAAGCTTTCTTT,CAWSGESEAFF
NA,NA,TRBV15,TRBJ2-7,TGTGCCACCAGCAGAGATAGAGAAGTCTACGAGCAGTACTTC,CATSRDREVYEQYF
NA,NA,TRBV28,TRBJ2-7,TGTGCCAGCAGAAGAGGGGGGAGCTCCTACGAGCAGTACTTC,CASRRGGSSYEQYF
TRBD1,NA,TRBV7-9,TRBJ1-5,TGTGCCAGCAGCTTGGGGAGGGGACAGGGGATGGAGATGCAGCCCCAGCATTTT,CASSLGRGQGMEMQPQHF
TRBD2,NA,TRBV5-1,TRBJ2-1,TGCGCCAGCAGTAAGGCTAGCGGGTCTATTGGCAATGAGCAGTTCTTC,CASSKASGSIGNEQFF
NA,NA,TRBV28,TRBJ1-2,TGTGCCAGCAGTTTCACGACGGGGATTAGTGGCTACACCTTC,CASSFTTGISGYTF
NA,NA,TRBV4-2,TRBJ2-3,TGTGCCAGCAGCCAAGTGAGGGCAGGCACAGATACGCAGTATTTT,CASSQVRAGTDTQYF
NA,NA,TRBV3-1/TRBV3-2,TRBJ2-7,TGTGCCATCGGGACACTCTACGAGCAGTACTTC,CAIGTLYEQYF
NA,NA,TRBV6-5,TRBJ1-2,TGTGCCAGCAGTTACTCGTTCTTCTTGGGCTATGGCTACACCTTC,CASSYSFFLGYGYTF
NA,NA,TRBV6-5,TRBJ1-3,TGTGCCAGCAGGACGGCTTCTGGAAACACCATATATTTT,CASRTASGNTIYF
NA,NA,TRBV28,TRBJ1-5,TGTGCCAGCAGTTTAAGGGTAGGGTGGGTTATGCCCCAGCATTTT,CASSLRVGWVMPQHF
NA,NA,TRBV5-6,TRBJ2-2,TGTGCCAGCAGTCGGGACACTAAGAACACCGGGGAGCTGTTTTTT,CASSRDTKNTGELFF
NA,few,TRBV7-2,TRBJ1-6,TGTGCCAGCAGCTTATTGACAGTTAATTCACCCCTCCACTTT,CASSLLTVNSPLHF
NA,NA,TRBV10-2,TRBJ1-2,TGCGCCAGCGGGGGCGCGGACTATGGCTACACCTTC,CASGGADYGYTF
NA,once,TRBV24-1,TRBJ1-2,TGTGCCACCAGTGATTTGAGTGGAGGTGGCTACACCTTC,CATSDLSGGGYTF
NA,NA,TRBV9,TRBJ1-2,TGTGCCAGCAGCGGCCGACAGAAAACTAACTATGGCTACACCTTC,CASSGRQKTNYGYTF
TRBD1,NA,TRBV5-1,TRBJ1-5,TGCGCCAGCAGCTTGGGGGACAGGGGGCTTAATCAGCCCCAGCATTTT,CASSLGDRGLNQPQHF
NA,NA,TRBV10-3,TRBJ1-4,TGTGCCATCAGTGAACGGAATGAAAAACTGTTTTTT,CAISERNEKLFF
NA,NA,TRBV15,TRBJ1-2,TGTGCCACCAGCAAGGACAAAAACTATGGCTACACCTTC,CATSKDKNYGYTF
TRBD1,NA,TRBV6-5,TRBJ1-1,TGTGCCAGCAGTTATTCATTGGACAGGAAGATCGCTTTCTTT,CASSYSLDRKIAFF
TRBD1,NA,TRBV27,TRBJ1-1,TGTGCCAGCAGTTCGCGGCGACAGGGCACTGAAGCTTTCTTT,CASSSRRQGTEAFF
NA,NA,TRBV28,TRBJ1-2,TGTGCCAGCTTAAACCGGGCACGAGGGATAAATGGCTACACCTTC,CASLNRARGINGYTF
TRBD2,NA,TRBV7-3,TRBJ2-3,TGTGCCAGCAGCCCACCAGGGACTAGTGTGGATACGCAGTATTTT,CASSPPGTSVDTQYF
TRBD2,NA,TRBV5-1,TRBJ2-1,TGCGCCAGCAGCTTAAGCGGGAATTACAATGAGCAGTTCTTC,CASSLSGNYNEQFF
NA,NA,TRBV14,TRBJ1-1,TGTGCCAGCAGCCTATCCAGGACACTGAACACTGAAGCTTTCTTT,CASSLSRTLNTEAFF
NA,NA,TRBV15,TRBJ1-1,TGTGCCACCAGCAGAGATCCCGGGGTGAACACTGAAGCTTTCTTT,CATSRDPGVNTEAFF
NA,NA,TRBV20-1,TRBJ2-5,TGCAGTGCTAGTTCCGGGGAGACCCAGTACTTC,CSASSGETQYF
TRBD2,few,TRBV23-1,TRBJ2-7,TGCGCCAGCAGTCAAAGCGAGCGGGGGCTCTACGAGCAGTACTTC,CASSQSERGLYEQYF
TRBD1,NA,TRBV18,TRBJ1-6,TGTGCCAGCTCACCACCAGGAGGGGGCGAACAGTCACCCCTCCACTTT,CASSPPGGGEQSPLHF
NA,NA,TRBV27,TRBJ1-1,TGTGCCAGCAGTTTATCCCGGGGGGGCACTGAAGCTTTCTTT,CASSLSRGGTEAFF
TRBD2,NA,TRBV18,TRBJ2-1,TGTGCCAGCTCACCTCCGGGAGGGGATCCCTACAATGAGCAGTTCTTC,CASSPPGGDPYNEQFF